This TCR beta chain was recorded in a study of blood T cell repertoires in COVID-19. Across the study: Samples came from the United States, Italy and Spain, spanning acute and convalescent COVID-19.

Under the authors' procedure: For nucleated cells, counts were estimated from reference gene primer amplification. Libraries were prepared by immunoSEQ multiplex PCR; TCRdb keeps only in-frame clonotypes and omits some of them. The V and J calls and the clone size are those of that table, but D and trimming were determined from the DNA. The sample holds hundreds of thousands of clones, roughly 90% seen once. The CDR3 has 15 amino acids. Germline loops: CDR1 LGHDT, CDR2 YNNKEL (reference sequence). V was clipped by 3 bases and J by 4 bases; unmatched bases: 6. The receptor's source is a woman aged 45-59 years with active or convalescent COVID-19. Sample: peripheral blood. J is TRBJ2-5 and V is TRBV3-1 (or the pseudogene TRBV3-2); 9 positions match TRBD1. The CDR3 DNA is TGTGCCAGCAGCCACCCCCCGGGACAGGGAGAGACCCAGTACTTC. Residues: CASSHPPGQGETQYF.